A single sample gave rise to the 26 T cell receptor beta chains below, sequenced in a study of blood T cell repertoires in COVID-19. TCRdb keeps only in-frame clones here, not all; method: immunoSEQ multiplex PCR. This sample has roughly 430,000 clones, with approximately 85% found just once. Sequenced material: PBMCs or T cells enriched from blood (not recorded which). The receptors derive from a woman aged 40 to 49 with acute COVID-19.

J is TRBJ2-5 and V is TRBV6-5, with D possibly being TRBD2 (6 bases). Per germline, CDR1 MNHEY and CDR2 SVGAGI. The CDR3 sequence is 14 residues long. With 4 bases removed from V and 1 base from J, the gap between germline ends came to 10 bases. CDR3 loop: CASSFGGVQETQYF. The CDR3 DNA follows: TGTGCCAGCAGTTTCGGGGGAGTCCAAGAGACCCAGTACTTC.

The CDR3, as DNA: TGTGCCAGCAGGCTGGGACAGCGGACCGGGGAGCTGTTTTTT. Residues: CASRLGQRTGELFF. This rearrangement joins TRBV5-4 to TRBJ2-2; TRBD1 aligns across 7 bases. CDR3 length equals 14 residues. Germline CDR1 SGHNT, CDR2 YYREEE (reference sequence). Losses at the gene ends were 5 bases for V and 5 bases for J; bases not matched to a gene: 6.

The chain combines TRBV2 with TRBJ2-1, with 9 bases lining up with TRBD2. Germline V gene sequence: CDR1 SNHLY, CDR2 FYNNEI. The CDR3 runs 15 residues. Trimming cost V 3 bases and J 9 bases; bases outside gene matches: 9. CDR3 DNA sequence: TGTGCCAGCAGTGAGTCTGGCGGGGGGGCCGTTGAGCAGTTCTTC. Translation gives CASSESGGGAVEQFF.

This sequence joins TRBV19 and TRBJ1-4, with TRBD1 identical over 10 bases. Germline loops: CDR1 LNHDA, CDR2 SQIVND (reference sequence). J gave up 8 bases and V 4 bases, and 4 bases lay outside the gene matches. The CDR3 extends over 14 amino acids. The CDR3 protein is CASSTGTGEEKLFF. The CDR3 DNA is TGTGCCAGTAGTACCGGGACAGGGGAAGAAAAACTGTTTTTT.

The chain is built from TRBV3-1 (or the pseudogene TRBV3-2) and TRBJ1-3; 8 bases map to TRBD1. CDR1 is LGHDT and CDR2 is YNNKEL in the germline V gene (reference sequence). The CDR3 is made up of 15 amino acids. Losses at the gene ends were 1 base for V and 4 bases for J; bases not matched to a gene: 3. The CDR3 sequence is CASSQGTGIGNTIYF. Written as DNA, the CDR3 is TGTGCCAGCAGCCAAGGGACAGGGATAGGAAACACCATATATTTT.

The V call is TRBV21-1, the J call TRBJ2-1; TRBD1 is the table's D call and was not checked against the DNA. TRBV21-1 is labeled a pseudogene. The CDR3 contains 17 residues. The CDR3: CASSKGDRVVRDNEQFF. The CDR3, as DNA: TGTGCCAGCAGCAAAGGGGACAGGGTCGTCCGGGACAATGAGCAGTTCTTC.

The chain has TRBV5-4 and TRBJ1-1; unclear D gene. The length of the CDR3 is 12 residues. V dropped 5 bases and J dropped 0 bases, with 5 bases sitting between them. Looked up from germline, CDR1 is SGHNT and CDR2 is YYREEE (reference sequence). The CDR3 region has the DNA TGTGCCAGCAGTATCCTGAACACTGAAGCTTTCTTT. Protein product: CASSILNTEAFF. Full variable domain (missing parts from reference TRBV5-4 and TRBJ1-1): ETGVTQSPTHLIKTRGQQVTLRCSSQSGHNTVSWYQQALGQGPQFIFQYYREEENGRGNFPPRFSGLQFPNYSSELNVNALELDDSALYLCASSILNTEAFFGQGTRLTVV.

The rearrangement uses TRBV11-2 and TRBJ1-4, with TRBD1 as a possible D gene (5 bases). The germline V gene encodes CDR1 SGHAT and CDR2 FQNNGV. The CDR3 contains 16 residues. V dropped 1 base and J dropped 4 bases, with 13 bases sitting between them. The CDR3 region is CASSLGRANNNEKLFF. CDR3 coding DNA: TGTGCCAGCAGCTTAGGCAGGGCAAATAATAATGAAAAACTGTTTTTT.

The CDR3 nucleotides read TGTGCCAGCAGCTTGGGACAGGGGGAGCTCAACTATGGCTACACCTTC. Translated: CASSLGQGELNYGYTF. The V and J genes are TRBV13 and TRBJ1-2; 11 nucleotides line up with TRBD1. CDR1 is PRHDT, CDR2 FYEKMQ, per germline (reference sequence). Trimming at V came to 3 bases and at J to 2 bases, leaving 5 bases not matched to a gene. The CDR3 has 16 residues.

This clone has only one observation. This chain links TRBV19 with TRBJ1-4, with 9 bases aligning to TRBD1. CDR3 length: 17 residues. Germline-derived CDR1 and CDR2 are LNHDA and SQIVND (reference sequence). The trim removed 4 bases at V and 8 bases at J, leaving 14 bases unmatched. CDR3 DNA sequence: TGTGCCAGTAGTAAACAGGGGGCGTTAGGCAATGGGGAAAAACTGTTTTTT. This codes for CASSKQGALGNGEKLFF.

The rearrangement links TRBV19 to TRBJ1-4, with TRBD1 matching 7 bases. Per the germline V gene, CDR1 is LNHDA and CDR2 is SQIVND (reference sequence). This CDR3 has 13 residues. The V and J ends lost 10 bases and 9 bases, in that order; junction bases with no gene match: 11. In nucleotides, the CDR3 is TGTGCCACCTGCCCGGGACAGTCCCAAAAACTGTTTTTT. This translates into CATCPGQSQKLFF.

As for this clone: Other DNA variants within this sample encode the same CDR3. This chain uses TRBV29-1 with TRBJ2-2; weak D call: TRBD1 (5 bases). Between the trimmed V and J ends, which lost 6 bases and 2 bases, there was a span of 10 bases. Germline V gene sequence: CDR1 SQVTM, CDR2 ANQGSEA. The CDR3 totals 13 residues. The CDR3 DNA reads TGCAGCGTCGGGCAGGGAAACACCGGGGAGCTGTTTTTT. Translated: CSVGQGNTGELFF.

This chain links TRBV18 with TRBJ1-2; 10 bases are shared with TRBD1. This CDR3 is 14 amino acids long. CDR1 is KGHSH and CDR2 is LQKENI in the germline V gene. The junction had 5 bases not matched to a gene; V was cut back by 2 bases and J by 8 bases. The CDR3 sequence is CASSPEGQGTGYTF. CDR3 sequence (DNA): TGTGCCAGCTCACCAGAGGGACAGGGGACCGGCTACACCTTC.

J is TRBJ2-7 and V is TRBV12-3 or TRBV12-4; D may be TRBD1 (6 bases). The CDR3 runs to 13 residues. Trimming pared 3 bases from V and 5 bases from J, leaving 11 bases between. CDR3 protein: CASSLWGRNEQYF. The CDR3 nucleotides are TGTGCCAGCAGTTTGTGGGGGCGAAACGAGCAGTACTTC.

The rearrangement uses TRBV5-6 and TRBJ1-6, with 7 nucleotides matching TRBD1. J lost 7 bases, V lost 4 bases, and 8 bases had no gene match. This CDR3 has 15 amino acids. Germline assignment: CDR1 SGHDT and CDR2 YYEEEE. The CDR3: CASSGPGQQNSPLHF. In nucleotides, the CDR3 is TGTGCCAGCAGCGGCCCGGGACAGCAGAATTCACCCCTCCACTTT.

The CDR3 region is CASRTGQTYNEQFF. The CDR3, as DNA: TGTGCCAGCAGAACGGGACAGACCTACAATGAGCAGTTCTTC. The rearrangement joins TRBV21-1 to TRBJ2-1; TRBD1 was called by the table and not checked on the DNA. TRBV21-1 is noted as a pseudogene. There are 14 residues in the CDR3.

For the CDR3, the DNA is TGTGCCTGGAGTGGACTCAGGGTGGCTGAAGCTTTCTTT. Its protein product is CAWSGLRVAEAFF. This chain uses TRBV30 with TRBJ1-1; D is perhaps TRBD1 (5 bases). Trimming pared 1 base from V and 6 bases from J, leaving 12 bases between. Germline V gene sequence: CDR1 GTSNPN, CDR2 SVGIG (reference sequence). This CDR3 is 13 amino acids long.

The chain carries TRBV19 and TRBJ1-2; D is possibly TRBD1 (5 bases). The ends were cut back, 0 bases at V and 3 bases at J, with 11 bases in the middle. CDR3 size: 15 residues. Germline V gives CDR1 LNHDA, CDR2 SQIVND (reference sequence). The CDR3 protein is CASSIDPGDYYGYTF. The CDR3 nucleotides are TGTGCCAGTAGTATAGATCCGGGGGACTACTATGGCTACACCTTC.

This chain uses TRBV7-9 with TRBJ2-5; TRBD2 is a possible D gene (5 bases). The germline V gene has CDR1 SEHNR and CDR2 FQNEAQ (reference sequence). This CDR3 is 14 amino acids long. Trimming left V 10 bases short and J 5 bases short, with 20 bases between. The DNA for the CDR3 is TGTGCCACCAACCGGGCAGGCCGCGGGGAGACCCAGTACTTC. Protein: CATNRAGRGETQYF.

DNA of the CDR3: TGTGCCAGCAGCTTGGATCCATCGGGACTAGCGGGGCTCACAGATACGCAGTATTTT. Protein: CASSLDPSGLAGLTDTQYF. The chain couples TRBV5-4 to TRBJ2-3; the match to TRBD2 covers 13 bases. V shed 0 bases and J 2 bases; nucleotides not matched to a gene: 9. The CDR3 totals 19 residues. Germline values: CDR1 SGHNT, CDR2 YYREEE (reference sequence).

This sequence joins TRBV4-1 and TRBJ2-7; 8 bases line up with TRBD1. This CDR3 region has 18 residues. From germline, CDR1 is MGHRA and CDR2 YSYEKL. The V gene end was trimmed by 2 bases and the J gene end by 4 bases; junction bases not matched to a gene: 16. The DNA of the CDR3 is TGCGCCAGCAGCCAACAATTCCCTGGACAGGGTGAGAGGTACGAGCAGTACTTC. It encodes CASSQQFPGQGERYEQYF.

The rearrangement links TRBV9 to TRBJ2-7; D may be TRBD1 (5 bases). The CDR3 runs to 14 residues. The V end lost 1 base, the J end lost 0 bases, and 8 bases lay between the germline ends. Germline CDR1 SGDLS, CDR2 YYNGEE. CDR3 bases: TGTGCCAGCAGCGTAAGGGGTGACTCCTACGAGCAGTACTTC. Its protein is CASSVRGDSYEQYF. Combining the CDR3 with reference TRBV9 and TRBJ2-7 gives the whole variable domain DSGVTQTPKHLITATGQRVTLRCSPRSGDLSVYWYQQSLDQGLQFLIQYYNGEERAKGNILERFSAQQFPDLHSELNLSSLELGDSALYFCASSVRGDSYEQYFGPGTRLTVT.

This chain connects TRBV2 to TRBJ2-1, with D uncertain. This CDR3 spans 12 amino acids. Germline V lookup: CDR1 SNHLY, CDR2 FYNNEI. Trimming pared 0 bases from V and 7 bases from J, leaving 4 bases between. The CDR3 nucleotides are TGTGCCAGCAGTGAAGCCAGAAATGAGCAGTTCTTC. It specifies CASSEARNEQFF.

The V gene is TRBV11-3, the J gene TRBJ2-3, with 8 bases matching TRBD1. Germline lookup yields CDR1 SGHNT and CDR2 YENEEA. V shed 3 bases and J 2 bases; nucleotides not matched to a gene: 4. This CDR3 is 15 amino acids long. The CDR3 DNA follows: TGTGCCAGCAGCTTGGGGACAGGCGCCACAGATACGCAGTATTTT. This codes for CASSLGTGATDTQYF.

J is TRBJ1-1 and V is TRBV5-1; the D is unclear. V was cut by 0 bases and J by 3 bases, with 30 bases left in between. The CDR3 consists of 21 residues. CDR1 and CDR2 (germline): SGHRS, YFSETQ. The DNA for the CDR3 is TGCGCCAGCAGCTTGGGGTCGAGGGAGGTTGGTTTCCGAGCGGGTCACACTGAAGCTTTCTTT. Amino acids: CASSLGSREVGFRAGHTEAFF.

The chain links TRBV4-1 to TRBJ1-4; D remains unclear. With 4 bases removed from V and 8 bases from J, the gap between germline ends came to 8 bases. The germline V gene has CDR1 MGHRA and CDR2 YSYEKL. The CDR3 has 12 amino acids. CDR3 region: CASSRPREKLFF. The CDR3 DNA follows: TGCGCCAGCAGCCGCCCTAGGGAAAAACTGTTTTTT.